Each of the 23 T cell receptor beta chains below was sequenced from the same sample in a study of shared clonotypes between healthy human individuals. Repertoires were generated with immunoSEQ multiplex PCR, while TCRdb's copy carries only in-frame clones and drops some. The data show 1,500,000 or so clones, approximately 98.5% seen once. The sample taken for sequencing was naive CD4+ T cells sorted from blood. As for subset: CD45RA+ positively selected. The source is a man between 25 and 39 years old in good health.

This chain connects TRBV5-4 to TRBJ2-1; 7 nucleotides agree with TRBD2. CDR3 length: 16 residues. The germline V gene has CDR1 SGHNT and CDR2 YYREEE (reference sequence). J gave up 7 bases and V 4 bases, and 14 bases lay outside the gene matches. The CDR3 here is CASSDIGGSETNEQFF. The DNA of the CDR3 is TGTGCCAGCAGCGACATCGGCGGGAGCGAAACGAATGAGCAGTTCTTC.

The chain employs TRBV6-1 and TRBJ1-1; D remains unclear. This CDR3 is built from 12 residues. V gave up 7 bases and J gave up 4 bases, with 10 bases separating them. CDR1 MNHNS and CDR2 SASEGT come from the germline V gene. The CDR3 DNA follows: TGTGCCAGCAATCTGGCGGGCACTGAAGCTTTCTTT. Translation: CASNLAGTEAFF.

The V gene is TRBV2, the J gene TRBJ2-1, with 9 bases that match TRBD1. CDR1 is SNHLY, CDR2 FYNNEI, per germline. The length of the CDR3 is 18 residues. Germline trimming cut 7 bases from V and 3 bases from J; bases unmatched to any gene: 16. CDR3 in DNA: TGTGCCAGCACTCGAAGCCTGGGTGGACAGGGGTACTACAATGAGCAGTTCTTC. The encoded protein is CASTRSLGGQGYYNEQFF.

The J gene is TRBJ1-4, the V gene TRBV4-1; D not certain. V was trimmed by 3 bases and J by 0 bases, leaving 14 bases between them. Per germline, CDR1 MGHRA and CDR2 YSYEKL. This CDR3 has 17 residues. CDR3 in amino acids: CASSHRRSETTNEKLFF. The CDR3 region has the DNA TGCGCCAGCAGCCACCGAAGGTCAGAGACAACTAATGAAAAACTGTTTTTT.

V usage is TRBV7-2 and J usage is TRBJ1-2, with 7 bases identical to TRBD1. The CDR3 is 14 residues long. V dropped 1 base and J dropped 4; count of bases not matched to a gene: 3. From germline, CDR1 is SGHTA and CDR2 FQGNSA. The CDR3 reads CASSLETGTYGYTF. The DNA for the CDR3 is TGTGCCAGCAGCTTAGAGACAGGGACCTATGGCTACACCTTC.

The table lists this clone with a count of one. This chain links TRBV28 with TRBJ2-3; TRBD2 matches 7 bases. This CDR3 contains 12 residues. After removal of 8 bases from V and 4 bases from J, the junction contained 3 bases not matched to a gene. Germline values: CDR1 MDHEN, CDR2 SYDVKM. The CDR3 loop reads CASGLVSDTQYF. The CDR3 nucleotides are TGTGCCAGCGGACTAGTCTCAGATACGCAGTATTTT.

The chain employs TRBV27 and TRBJ1-2; D gene ambiguous. The CDR3 consists of 14 residues. Trimming removed 7 bases at V and 8 bases at J, with 20 bases between. CDR1 MNHEY and CDR2 SMNVEV come from the germline V gene (reference sequence). The CDR3 region is CASNPPLRIEGYTF. CDR3 nucleotide sequence: TGTGCCAGCAACCCCCCCCTCCGTATAGAGGGCTACACCTTC.

In this sample, this clone turned up once. The chain joins TRBV7-2 to TRBJ2-3, with 15 positions matching TRBD2. V gave up 5 bases and J gave up 0 bases; unmatched junction bases: 9. This CDR3 spans 19 amino acids. Germline V CDR1 and CDR2: SGHTA, FQGNSA. The CDR3, as DNA: TGTGCCAGCAGCCCCCGGGGACTAGCGGGAGGTCTTAGCACAGATACGCAGTATTTT. It codes for CASSPRGLAGGLSTDTQYF.

V gene TRBV30 combines with J gene TRBJ1-2; unclear D gene. This CDR3 contains 12 residues. CDR1 GTSNPN and CDR2 SVGIG come from the germline V gene (reference sequence). V was trimmed by 2 bases and J by 4 bases, leaving 8 bases between them. DNA for the CDR3: TGTGCCTGGAGTTTAAACAGCTATGGCTACACCTTC. Translation gives CAWSLNSYGYTF.

The rearrangement links TRBV27 to TRBJ2-7, with D perhaps TRBD2 (6 bases). V shed 6 bases and J shed 2 bases, with 17 bases lying between them. Germline lookup yields CDR1 MNHEY and CDR2 SMNVEV (reference sequence). This CDR3 spans 15 amino acids. The CDR3 DNA reads TGTGCCAGCAGGGAGTGGGGGGACCCAACCTACGAGCAGTACTTC. This sequence encodes CASREWGDPTYEQYF.

The V call is TRBV27, the J call TRBJ1-4, with D possibly being TRBD1 (6 bases). Trimming pared 5 bases from V and 5 bases from J, leaving 12 bases between. Germline V lookup: CDR1 MNHEY, CDR2 SMNVEV (reference sequence). This CDR3 is built from 14 residues. In DNA, the CDR3 is TGTGCCAGCAGTCCACAGGGCGGAAATGAAAAACTGTTTTTT. This sequence encodes CASSPQGGNEKLFF.

V and J are TRBV10-2 and TRBJ2-7; a possible D gene is TRBD1 (7 bases). CDR1 WSHSY and CDR2 SAAADI come from the germline V gene. This CDR3 is built from 15 residues. With 6 bases removed from V and 2 bases from J, the gap between germline ends came to 17 bases. In DNA form, the CDR3 reads TGCGCCAGCAGCCTCCTTGGAGGGACAGCCTACGAGCAGTACTTC. Its translation is CASSLLGGTAYEQYF.

This chain connects TRBV5-1 to TRBJ2-5; D is perhaps TRBD1 (5 bases). CDR1 and CDR2 from the germline V gene are SGHRS and YFSETQ. The V and J ends lost 3 bases and 2 bases respectively, with 20 bases between them. CDR3 length: 17 residues. DNA of the CDR3: TGCGCCAGCAGCTCTGGCCGACAGACCCTACTACAAGAGACCCAGTACTTC. This sequence encodes CASSSGRQTLLQETQYF.

CDR3 DNA sequence: TGTGCCAGCAGTTTTGGCTCTGGGGCCAACGTCCTGACTTTC. The encoded protein is CASSFGSGANVLTF. This chain links TRBV28 with TRBJ2-6; no reliable D call. CDR1 MDHEN and CDR2 SYDVKM come from the germline V gene. Trimming removed 3 bases at V and 0 bases at J, with 3 bases between. This CDR3 contains 14 residues.

The V call is TRBV7-9, the J call TRBJ2-2; D gene unclear. Germline CDR1 reads SEHNR; CDR2 reads FQNEAQ (reference sequence). V lost 2 bases and J lost 4, with 8 bases in between. This CDR3 spans 14 amino acids. In nucleotides, the CDR3 is TGTGCCAGCAGCTTACTAGAGAGCACCGGGGAGCTGTTTTTT. Encoded protein: CASSLLESTGELFF.

The chain joins TRBV7-2 to TRBJ2-2; D possibly uses TRBD1 or TRBD2 (6 bases each). There are 16 residues in the CDR3. Per the germline V gene, CDR1 is SGHTA and CDR2 is FQGNSA. The V gene lost 2 bases and the J gene lost 1 base, with 11 bases spanning the gap. The DNA for the CDR3 is TGTGCCAGCAGCTTATCGGGGGCGTTGAACACCGGGGAGCTGTTTTTT. Protein product: CASSLSGALNTGELFF.

Worth noting for this clone: This sample includes further DNA sequences coding for the same CDR3. The CDR3 loop is CASRGTLNTEAFF. The CDR3 nucleotides read TGTGCCAGCAGGGGGACCTTGAACACTGAAGCTTTCTTT. The V and J genes are TRBV2 and TRBJ1-1, with D possibly matching TRBD1 (5 bases). In germline, CDR1 is SNHLY, CDR2 FYNNEI. There are 13 residues in the CDR3. V was pared by 6 bases and J by 0 bases, with 8 bases between.

The chain is built from TRBV7-8 and TRBJ2-2; no clear D. Trimming took off 4 bases at V and 6 bases at J, with 9 bases between the two ends. The germline V gene has CDR1 SGHVS and CDR2 FQNEAQ. The CDR3 loop spans 13 amino acids. In nucleotides, the CDR3 is TGTGCCAGCAGCTCAAGTGCAGCCGGGGAGCTGTTTTTT. This codes for CASSSSAAGELFF.

The V gene is TRBV20-1, the J gene TRBJ1-2; D may be TRBD1 (5 bases). Germline V gene data show CDR1 as DFQATT and CDR2 as SNEGSKA (reference sequence). V was shortened by 1 base and J by 8 bases, with 8 bases between the two germline ends. This CDR3 spans 11 amino acids. This chain's CDR3 is CSARGDGGYTF. CDR3 nucleotides: TGCAGTGCTAGAGGGGACGGGGGCTACACCTTC.

This clone was counted between two and nine times. V is TRBV13 and J is TRBJ1-1, with 7 bases lining up with TRBD1. Germline CDR1 reads PRHDT; CDR2 reads FYEKMQ (reference sequence). The CDR3 length is 14 residues. V lost 6 bases to trimming and J lost 4 bases; unmatched junction nucleotides: 8. This CDR3 is CASRATGEVTEAFF. The CDR3 region has the DNA TGTGCCAGCAGAGCTACAGGGGAGGTCACTGAAGCTTTCTTT.

The rearrangement links TRBV5-1 to TRBJ2-7; D may match TRBD1 or TRBD2 (5 bases each). Germline values: CDR1 SGHRS, CDR2 YFSETQ. The CDR3 loop spans 14 amino acids. Trimming cost V 0 bases and J 7 bases, with 14 bases left between them. This chain's CDR3 is CASSLDRDRWEQYF. CDR3 coding DNA: TGCGCCAGCAGCTTGGATAGGGACCGGTGGGAGCAGTACTTC.

With respect to this clone: The same CDR3 can be traced to other DNA sequences in this sample. This chain joins TRBV19 and TRBJ1-5, with 11 bases identical to TRBD1. J was trimmed by 6 bases and V by 3 bases; bases with no gene match: 1. CDR3 size: 14 residues. Germline CDR1 and CDR2: LNHDA and SQIVND (reference sequence). Here the CDR3 DNA reads TGTGCCAGTAGTATCGGGACAGGGGGTCAGCCCCAGCATTTT. It translates to CASSIGTGGQPQHF.

The chain's CDR3 is CASSPIAGVYNEQFF. CDR3 DNA sequence: TGTGCCAGCAGCCCCATAGCGGGAGTCTACAATGAGCAGTTCTTC. J is TRBJ2-1 and V is TRBV14; 9 positions match TRBD2. V was pared by 4 bases and J by 3 bases, with 4 bases of the junction left unmatched. Germline values: CDR1 SGHDN, CDR2 FVKESK. The CDR3 runs 15 residues.